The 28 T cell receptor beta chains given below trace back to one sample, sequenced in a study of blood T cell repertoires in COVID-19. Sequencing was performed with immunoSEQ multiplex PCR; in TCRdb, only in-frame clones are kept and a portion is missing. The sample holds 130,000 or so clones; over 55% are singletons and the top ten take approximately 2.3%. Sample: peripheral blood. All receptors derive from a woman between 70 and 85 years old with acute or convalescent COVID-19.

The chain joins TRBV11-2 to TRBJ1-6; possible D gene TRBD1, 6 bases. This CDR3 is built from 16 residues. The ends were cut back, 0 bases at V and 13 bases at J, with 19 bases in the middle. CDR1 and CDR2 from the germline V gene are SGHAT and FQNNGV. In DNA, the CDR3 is TGTGCCAGCAGCTTAGAGGCCAGGGGAAATTTGTCGCCCCTCCACTTT. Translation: CASSLEARGNLSPLHF.

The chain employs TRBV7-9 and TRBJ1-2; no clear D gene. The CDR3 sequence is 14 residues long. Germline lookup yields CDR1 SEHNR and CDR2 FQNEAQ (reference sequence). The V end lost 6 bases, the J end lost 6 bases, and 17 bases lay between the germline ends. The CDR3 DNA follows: TGTGCCAGCAGTACTAACAAGGGAGATCATGGCTACACCTTC. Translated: CASSTNKGDHGYTF.

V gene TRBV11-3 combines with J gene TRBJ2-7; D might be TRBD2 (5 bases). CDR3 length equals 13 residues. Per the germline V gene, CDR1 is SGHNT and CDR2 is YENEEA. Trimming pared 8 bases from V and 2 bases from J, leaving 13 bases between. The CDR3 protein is CASSAGVAYEQYF. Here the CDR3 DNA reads TGTGCCAGCTCGGCGGGTGTCGCCTACGAGCAGTACTTC.

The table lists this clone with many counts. The DNA for the CDR3 is TGCGCCAGCAGCCAAGAAACAGGGGCGGGGAAAAAACTGTTTTTT. It translates to CASSQETGAGKKLFF. The chain is built from TRBV4-3 and TRBJ1-4; 7 bases align to TRBD1. The CDR3 covers 15 residues. From germline, CDR1 is LGHNA and CDR2 YSLEER. V trimming: 0 bases; J trimming: 9 bases; junction bases outside the gene matches: 7.

The CDR3 nucleotides are TGTGCCAGCACCCCGGACAGGGCAAAGGTCTCACCCCTCCACTTT. Its protein product is CASTPDRAKVSPLHF. The chain employs TRBV28 and TRBJ1-6; 8 positions agree with TRBD1. CDR1 is MDHEN and CDR2 is SYDVKM in the germline V gene. The V and J ends lost 7 bases and 10 bases, in that order; junction bases with no gene match: 12. The CDR3 is 15 residues long.

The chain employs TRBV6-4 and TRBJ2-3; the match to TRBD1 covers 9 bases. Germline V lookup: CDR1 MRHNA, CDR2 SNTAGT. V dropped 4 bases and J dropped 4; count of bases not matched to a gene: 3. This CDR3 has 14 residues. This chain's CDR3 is CASSVTGGSDTQYF. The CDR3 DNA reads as TGTGCCAGCAGTGTGACAGGGGGTTCAGATACGCAGTATTTT.

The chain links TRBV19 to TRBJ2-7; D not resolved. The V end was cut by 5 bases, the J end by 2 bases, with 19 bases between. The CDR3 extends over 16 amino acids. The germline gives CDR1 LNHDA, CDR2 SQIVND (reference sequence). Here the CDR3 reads CASSPRLGPAPYEQYF. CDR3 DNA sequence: TGTGCCAGTAGTCCCCGCCTAGGCCCAGCTCCCTACGAGCAGTACTTC. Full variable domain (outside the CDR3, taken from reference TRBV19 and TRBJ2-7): DGGITQSPKYLFRKEGQNVTLSCEQNLNHDAMYWYRQDPGQGLRLIYYSQIVNDFQKGDIAEGYSVSREKKESFPLTVTSAQKNPTAFYLCASSPRLGPAPYEQYFGPGTRLTVT.

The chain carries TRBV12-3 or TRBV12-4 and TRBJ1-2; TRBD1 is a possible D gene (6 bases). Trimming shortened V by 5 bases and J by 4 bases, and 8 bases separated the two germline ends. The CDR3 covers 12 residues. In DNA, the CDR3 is TGTGCCAGCAGTAACAGGGTCTATGGCTACACCTTC. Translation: CASSNRVYGYTF.

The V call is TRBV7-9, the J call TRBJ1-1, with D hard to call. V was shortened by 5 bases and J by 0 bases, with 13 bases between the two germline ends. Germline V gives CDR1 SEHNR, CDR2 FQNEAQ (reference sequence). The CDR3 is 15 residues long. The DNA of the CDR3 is TGTGCCAGCAGCCCAGGTCTAACCATGAACACTGAAGCTTTCTTT. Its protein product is CASSPGLTMNTEAFF.

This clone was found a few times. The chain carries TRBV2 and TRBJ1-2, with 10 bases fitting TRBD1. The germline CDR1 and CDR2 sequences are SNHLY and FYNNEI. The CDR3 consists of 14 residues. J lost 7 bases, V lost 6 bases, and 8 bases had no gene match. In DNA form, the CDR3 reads TGTGCCAGCAGGATCGACAGGGGGCTGAGTGGCTACACCTTC. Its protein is CASRIDRGLSGYTF.

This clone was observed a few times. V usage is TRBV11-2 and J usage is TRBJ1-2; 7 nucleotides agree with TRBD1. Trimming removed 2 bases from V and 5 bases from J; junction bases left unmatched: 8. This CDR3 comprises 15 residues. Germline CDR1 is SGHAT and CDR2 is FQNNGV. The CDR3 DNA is TGTGCCAGCAGCTTAAATATAGGGACAGAGTATGGCTACACCTTC. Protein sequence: CASSLNIGTEYGYTF.

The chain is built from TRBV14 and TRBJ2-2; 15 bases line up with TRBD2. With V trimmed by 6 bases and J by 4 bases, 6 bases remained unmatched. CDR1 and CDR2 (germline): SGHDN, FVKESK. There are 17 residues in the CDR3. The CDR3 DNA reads TGTGCCAGCAGGGGACTAGCGGGAGGAGCCGTCACCGGGGAGCTGTTTTTT. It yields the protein CASRGLAGGAVTGELFF.

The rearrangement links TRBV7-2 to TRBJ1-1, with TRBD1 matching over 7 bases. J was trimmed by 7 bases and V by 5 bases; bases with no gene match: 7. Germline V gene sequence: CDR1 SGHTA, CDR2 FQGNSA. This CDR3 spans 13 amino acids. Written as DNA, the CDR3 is TGTGCCAGCAGCGGCCCAGGACAGGTTGAAGCTTTCTTT. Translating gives CASSGPGQVEAFF.

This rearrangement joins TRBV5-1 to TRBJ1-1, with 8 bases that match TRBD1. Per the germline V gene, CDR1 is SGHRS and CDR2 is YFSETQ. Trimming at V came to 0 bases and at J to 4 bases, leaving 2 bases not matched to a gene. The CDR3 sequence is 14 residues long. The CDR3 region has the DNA TGCGCCAGCAGCTTGGGGACAGGGAGCACTGAAGCTTTCTTT. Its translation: CASSLGTGSTEAFF.

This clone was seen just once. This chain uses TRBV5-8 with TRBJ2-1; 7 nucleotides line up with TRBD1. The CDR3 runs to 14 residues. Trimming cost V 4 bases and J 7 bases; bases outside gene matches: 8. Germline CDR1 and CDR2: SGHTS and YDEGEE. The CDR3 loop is CASSLQGPWNEQFF. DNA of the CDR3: TGTGCCAGCAGCCTACAGGGGCCTTGGAATGAGCAGTTCTTC.

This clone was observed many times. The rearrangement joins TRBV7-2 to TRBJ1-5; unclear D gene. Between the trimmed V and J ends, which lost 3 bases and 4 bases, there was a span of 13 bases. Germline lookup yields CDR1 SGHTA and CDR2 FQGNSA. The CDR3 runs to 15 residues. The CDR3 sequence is CASSFWASSNQPQHF. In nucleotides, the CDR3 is TGTGCCAGCAGCTTCTGGGCCAGCTCAAATCAGCCCCAGCATTTT.

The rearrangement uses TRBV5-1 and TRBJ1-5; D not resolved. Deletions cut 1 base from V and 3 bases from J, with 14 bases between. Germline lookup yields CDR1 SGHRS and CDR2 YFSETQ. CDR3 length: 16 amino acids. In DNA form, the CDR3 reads TGCGCCAGCAGCTTGTACTCGGGATGGGACAATCAGCCCCAGCATTTT. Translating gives CASSLYSGWDNQPQHF.

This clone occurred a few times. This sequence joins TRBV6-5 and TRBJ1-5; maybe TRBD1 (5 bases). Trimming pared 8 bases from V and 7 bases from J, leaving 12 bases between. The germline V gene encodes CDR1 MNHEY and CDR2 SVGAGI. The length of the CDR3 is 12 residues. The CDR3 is CASGRGGQPQHF. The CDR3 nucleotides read TGTGCCAGCGGGCGGGGGGGGCAGCCCCAGCATTTT.

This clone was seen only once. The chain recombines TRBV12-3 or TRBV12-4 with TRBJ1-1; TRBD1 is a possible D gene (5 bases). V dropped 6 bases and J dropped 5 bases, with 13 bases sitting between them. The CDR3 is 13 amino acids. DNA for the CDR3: TGTGCCAGCAGGCCGTCCAGGGTTACTGAAGCTTTCTTT. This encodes CASRPSRVTEAFF.

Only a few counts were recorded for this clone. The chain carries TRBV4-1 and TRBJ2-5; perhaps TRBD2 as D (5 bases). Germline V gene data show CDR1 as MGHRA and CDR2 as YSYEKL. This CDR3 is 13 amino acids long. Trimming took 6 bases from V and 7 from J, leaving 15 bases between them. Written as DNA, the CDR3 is TGCGCCAGCAGGGCTCGGGAAATGGGGACCCAGTACTTC. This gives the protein CASRAREMGTQYF.

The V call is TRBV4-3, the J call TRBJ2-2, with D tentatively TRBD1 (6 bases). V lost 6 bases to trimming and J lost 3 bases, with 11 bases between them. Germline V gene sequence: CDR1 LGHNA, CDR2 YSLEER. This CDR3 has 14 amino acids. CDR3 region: CASSSGQYTGELFF. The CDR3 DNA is TGCGCCAGCAGTAGTGGACAGTACACCGGGGAGCTGTTTTTT.

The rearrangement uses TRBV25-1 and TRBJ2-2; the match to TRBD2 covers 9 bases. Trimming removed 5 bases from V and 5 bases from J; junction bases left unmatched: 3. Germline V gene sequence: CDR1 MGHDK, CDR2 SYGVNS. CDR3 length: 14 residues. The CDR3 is CASSLAGGTGELFF. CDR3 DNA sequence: TGTGCCAGCAGTCTTGCGGGAGGGACCGGGGAGCTGTTTTTT. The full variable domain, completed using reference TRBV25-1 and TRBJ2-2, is EADIYQTPRYLVIGTGKKITLECSQTMGHDKMYWYQQDPGMELHLIHYSYGVNSTEKGDLSSESTVSRIRTEHFPLTLESARPSHTSQYLCASSLAGGTGELFFGEGSRLTVL.

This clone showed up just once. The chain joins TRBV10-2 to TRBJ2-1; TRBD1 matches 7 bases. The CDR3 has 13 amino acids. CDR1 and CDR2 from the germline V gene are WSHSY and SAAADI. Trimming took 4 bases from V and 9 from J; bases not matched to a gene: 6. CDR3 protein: CASSGQGLGEQFF. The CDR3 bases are TGCGCCAGCAGTGGACAGGGCTTAGGTGAGCAGTTCTTC.

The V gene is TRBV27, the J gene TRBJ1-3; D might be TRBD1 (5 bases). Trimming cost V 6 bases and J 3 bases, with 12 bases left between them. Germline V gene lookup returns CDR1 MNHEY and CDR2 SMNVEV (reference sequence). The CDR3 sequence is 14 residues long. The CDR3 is CASSPAGDGNTIYF. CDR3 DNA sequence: TGTGCCAGCAGCCCAGCGGGGGATGGAAACACCATATATTTT.

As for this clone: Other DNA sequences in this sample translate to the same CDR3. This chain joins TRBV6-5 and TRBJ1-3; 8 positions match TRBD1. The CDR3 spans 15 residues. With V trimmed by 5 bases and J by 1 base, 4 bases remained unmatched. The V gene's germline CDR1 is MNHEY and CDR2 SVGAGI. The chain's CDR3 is CASSQTGGSGNTIYF. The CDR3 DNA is TGTGCCAGCAGTCAAACAGGGGGTTCTGGAAACACCATATATTTT.

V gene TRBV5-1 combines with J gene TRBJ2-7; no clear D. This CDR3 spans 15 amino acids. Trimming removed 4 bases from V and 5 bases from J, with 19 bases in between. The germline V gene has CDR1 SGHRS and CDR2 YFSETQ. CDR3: CASSPEASQRDEQYF. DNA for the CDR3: TGCGCCAGCAGCCCCGAGGCGTCACAACGGGACGAGCAGTACTTC. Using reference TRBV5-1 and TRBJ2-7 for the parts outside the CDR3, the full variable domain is KAGVTQTPRYLIKTRGQQVTLSCSPISGHRSVSWYQQTPGQGLQFLFEYFSETQRNKGNFPGRFSGRQFSNSRSEMNVSTLELGDSALYLCASSPEASQRDEQYFGPGTRLTVT.

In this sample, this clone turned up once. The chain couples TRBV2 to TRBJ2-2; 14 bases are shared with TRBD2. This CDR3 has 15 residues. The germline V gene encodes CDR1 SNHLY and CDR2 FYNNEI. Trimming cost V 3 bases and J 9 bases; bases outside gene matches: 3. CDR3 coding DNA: TGTGCCAGCAGTGAGGGACTAGCGGGGGAAAGGGAGCTGTTTTTT. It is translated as CASSEGLAGERELFF.

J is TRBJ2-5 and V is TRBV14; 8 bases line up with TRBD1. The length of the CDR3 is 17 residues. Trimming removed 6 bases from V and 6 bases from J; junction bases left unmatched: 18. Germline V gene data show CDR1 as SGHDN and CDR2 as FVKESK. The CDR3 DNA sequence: TGTGCCAGCAGTCCGCTCCCGGGACAGGAGTCAGATAAGACCCAGTACTTC. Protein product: CASSPLPGQESDKTQYF.